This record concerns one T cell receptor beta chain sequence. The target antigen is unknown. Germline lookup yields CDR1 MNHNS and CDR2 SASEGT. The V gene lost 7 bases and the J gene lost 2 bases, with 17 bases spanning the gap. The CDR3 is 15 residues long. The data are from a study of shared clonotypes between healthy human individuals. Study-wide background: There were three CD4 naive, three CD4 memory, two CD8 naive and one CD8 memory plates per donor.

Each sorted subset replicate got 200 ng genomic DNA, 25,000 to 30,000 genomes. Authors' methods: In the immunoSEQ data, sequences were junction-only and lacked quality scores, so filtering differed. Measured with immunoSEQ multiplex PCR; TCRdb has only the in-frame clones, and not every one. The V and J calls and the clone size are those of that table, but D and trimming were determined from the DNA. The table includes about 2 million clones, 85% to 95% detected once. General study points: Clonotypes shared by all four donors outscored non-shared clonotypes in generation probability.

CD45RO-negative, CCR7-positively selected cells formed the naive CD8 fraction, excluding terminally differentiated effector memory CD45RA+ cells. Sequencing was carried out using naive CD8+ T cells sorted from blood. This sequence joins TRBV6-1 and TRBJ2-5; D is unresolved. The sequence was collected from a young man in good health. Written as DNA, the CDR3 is TGTGCCAGCAACCCGATCTGGGTAGTTCAAGAGACCCAGTACTTC. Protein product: CASNPIWVVQETQYF.